Listed below are T cell receptor beta chains from one sample, sequenced in a study of Graves' ophthalmopathy and Graves' hyperthyroidism. TCRdb reanalysed the multiplex PCR reads using MiXCR and keeps one entry per CDR3 protein. The data contain roughly 400,000 distinct CDR3 sequences, approximately 18% of them singletons. Material for sequencing was peripheral blood. Source of these receptors: an adult woman with stable Graves' hyperthyroidism. Each CDR3 is given with its conserved first and last residue. A D gene is named only where the DNA matches it firmly. The size of a clone is reported for some rows only, either as once, few or many, or as a class for expanded clones.

clone_size j_call cdr3_length d_call v_call cdr3_aa cdr3_nt
many TRBJ1-6 14 . TRBV14 CASSQEVTLSPLHF TGTGCCAGCAGCCAAGAAGTGACACTATCACCCCTCCACTTT
few TRBJ2-1 15 TRBD2 TRBV28 CASSSSSGSTNEQFF TGTGCCAGCAGTTCCTCTAGCGGGAGTACGAATGAGCAGTTCTTC
many TRBJ2-2 15 TRBD2 TRBV6-2/TRBV6-3 CASSYGASGSWELFF TGTGCCAGCAGTTACGGCGCTAGCGGGAGCTGGGAGCTGTTTTTT
many TRBJ2-7 13 TRBD2 TRBV10-1 CASQRDATYEQYF TGCGCCAGCCAGCGGGACGCGACCTACGAGCAGTACTTC
few TRBJ1-1 12 . TRBV4-1 CASSQVDQRTFF TGCGCCAGCAGCCAAGTAGACCAGAGAACTTTCTTT
many TRBJ2-5 12 . TRBV24-1 CATSVRGETQYF TGTGCCACCAGTGTGAGGGGGGAGACCCAGTACTTC
. TRBJ2-2 18 TRBD2 TRBV28 CASSFGLAGGPRTGELFF TGTGCCAGCAGTTTTGGGCTAGCGGGAGGGCCGCGCACCGGGGAGCTGTTTTTT
. TRBJ1-1 16 . TRBV6-2/TRBV6-3 CASSPRGEARNTEAFF TGTGCCAGCAGCCCAAGAGGGGAAGCGAGAAACACTGAAGCTTTCTTT
. TRBJ1-1 16 . TRBV5-5 CASSLWLAGMNTEAFF TGTGCCAGCAGCTTGTGGCTCGCGGGCATGAACACTGAAGCTTTCTTT
many TRBJ2-7 13 . TRBV19 CASSLQLRTEQYF TGTGCCAGTAGTTTACAGCTAAGAACGGAGCAGTACTTC
many TRBJ2-7 14 . TRBV20-1 CSASGLQGLEEQYF TGCAGTGCTAGTGGCCTTCAGGGGTTAGAAGAGCAGTACTTC
many TRBJ1-2 16 . TRBV5-1 CASSPGRGVPNYGYTF TGCGCCAGCAGCCCGGGCAGGGGTGTCCCTAACTATGGCTACACCTTC
many TRBJ1-5 15 . TRBV19 CASSIGSSGNQPQHF TGTGCCAGTAGTATCGGGTCGTCGGGCAATCAGCCCCAGCATTTT
many TRBJ1-2 14 . TRBV7-8 CASSLAGGGYGYTF TGTGCCAGCAGCTTAGCAGGCGGAGGCTATGGCTACACCTTC
many TRBJ2-5 13 TRBD1 TRBV27 CASSSRDRGTQYF TGTGCCAGCAGTTCTCGGGACAGGGGGACCCAGTACTTC
few TRBJ2-7 15 . TRBV3-1 CASSQESGGAYEQYF TGTGCCAGCAGCCAAGAATCTGGGGGCGCATACGAGCAGTACTTC
. TRBJ2-5 13 . TRBV6-5 CASSYGSLETQYF TGTGCCAGCAGTTATGGTTCTCTAGAGACCCAGTACTTC
many TRBJ2-5 14 TRBD2 TRBV20-1 CSAYPGLAEETQYF TGCAGTGCTTATCCGGGACTAGCAGAAGAGACCCAGTACTTC
many TRBJ1-5 14 . TRBV28 CASSVQPTYQPQHF TGTGCCAGCAGCGTACAGCCGACCTATCAGCCCCAGCATTTT
few TRBJ2-7 16 . TRBV12-3/TRBV12-4 CASSLAGERDLYEQYF TGTGCCAGCAGTTTAGCTGGGGAGAGGGATCTCTACGAGCAGTACTTC
many TRBJ2-7 13 TRBD1 TRBV28 CATNRDSSYEQYF TGTGCCACCAACCGGGACAGCTCCTACGAGCAGTACTTC
many TRBJ1-5 14 . TRBV6-5 CASSWGFRNQPQHF TGTGCCAGCAGTTGGGGATTCCGCAATCAGCCCCAGCATTTT
many TRBJ2-7 15 . TRBV6-5 CASSYPPGRFYEQYF TGTGCCAGCAGTTACCCACCGGGACGGTTCTACGAGCAGTACTTC
many TRBJ2-2 15 . TRBV5-1 CASSFDRPNTGELFF TGCGCCAGCAGCTTTGACAGGCCGAACACCGGGGAGCTGTTTTTT